The next 32 T cell receptor beta chains were all read from a single sample in a study of shared clonotypes between healthy human individuals. Sequencing was performed with immunoSEQ multiplex PCR; in TCRdb, only in-frame clones are kept and a portion is missing. The sample has a few hundred thousand clones, 70% to 85% seen once. Sequenced material: PBMCs. Source of these receptors: a woman in her forties in good health. Some clones in this sample may be carry-over from other donors' samples.

The V call is TRBV18, the J call TRBJ2-3, with D possibly being TRBD1 or TRBD2 (5 bases each). The CDR3 sequence is 13 residues long. V was pared by 4 bases and J by 2 bases, with 7 bases between. Germline values: CDR1 KGHSH, CDR2 LQKENI. The CDR3 spells CASSRGATDTQYF. The CDR3 DNA is TGTGCCAGCTCACGAGGGGCCACAGATACGCAGTATTTT.

This rearrangement joins TRBV18 to TRBJ2-1; possibly TRBD1 for D (5 bases). From germline, CDR1 is KGHSH and CDR2 LQKENI. V was cut by 5 bases and J by 8 bases, with 19 bases left in between. CDR3 length: 15 residues. CDR3 sequence reads: CASSWLGQGNDEQFF. The CDR3 nucleotides read TGTGCCAGCTCATGGCTTGGGCAGGGAAACGATGAGCAGTTCTTC.

This clone was counted once. V gene TRBV4-2 combines with J gene TRBJ1-5, with 10 bases fitting TRBD1. V gave up 0 bases and J gave up 5 bases; unmatched junction bases: 4. Per germline, CDR1 LGHNA and CDR2 YNFKEQ. There are 16 residues in the CDR3. CDR3 nucleotide sequence: TGTGCCAGCAGCCAAGATTGGGACAGGGGCCATCAGCCCCAGCATTTT. Protein product: CASSQDWDRGHQPQHF.

The V and J genes are TRBV19 and TRBJ1-5; the match to TRBD1 covers 7 bases. J was trimmed by 5 bases and V by 7 bases; bases with no gene match: 14. This CDR3 contains 16 residues. The germline V gene encodes CDR1 LNHDA and CDR2 SQIVND (reference sequence). The CDR3 region has the DNA TGTGCCAGTATTCAACAGGGGAGGGGAGTCGATCAGCCCCAGCATTTT. It specifies CASIQQGRGVDQPQHF.

V gene TRBV14 combines with J gene TRBJ1-1; no clear D gene. This CDR3 is 15 amino acids long. V was clipped by 1 base and J by 0 bases, with 9 bases between them. CDR1 is SGHDN and CDR2 is FVKESK in the germline V gene. CDR3 in amino acids: CASSQGRRMNTEAFF. The DNA of the CDR3 is TGTGCCAGCAGCCAAGGCAGGCGGATGAACACTGAAGCTTTCTTT.

The V gene is TRBV2, the J gene TRBJ2-7; D is uncertain. The germline V gene encodes CDR1 SNHLY and CDR2 FYNNEI. This CDR3 is 14 amino acids long. Trimming removed 4 bases at V and 0 bases at J, with 10 bases between. CDR3 nucleotide sequence: TGTGCCAGCAGTGGGCAGACTTTCTCCTACGAGCAGTACTTC. Translation: CASSGQTFSYEQYF.

The sample holds a few counts of this clone. This chain joins TRBV4-2 and TRBJ1-3; D not certain. This CDR3 comprises 17 residues. Trimming cost V 3 bases and J 1 base, with 16 bases left between them. The germline CDR1 and CDR2 sequences are LGHNA and YNFKEQ. As DNA, the CDR3 is TGTGCCAGCAGCCAGAACCGAGAAGCGACATCTGGAAACACCATATATTTT. This codes for CASSQNREATSGNTIYF.

The rearrangement uses TRBV28 and TRBJ2-7; 8 bases agree with TRBD1. The germline CDR1 and CDR2 sequences are MDHEN and SYDVKM. There are 16 residues in the CDR3. V lost 0 bases and J lost 0; bases outside the gene matches: 4. The CDR3 sequence is CASSLWGQASSYEQYF. In nucleotides, the CDR3 is TGTGCCAGCAGTTTATGGGGACAGGCTAGCTCCTACGAGCAGTACTTC.

The rearrangement joins TRBV5-1 to TRBJ1-3; D is unclear. The CDR3 covers 14 residues. CDR1 is SGHRS, CDR2 YFSETQ, per germline. Deletions cut 0 bases from V and 4 bases from J, with 8 bases between. The CDR3 region is CASSLGKLGNTIYF. As DNA, the CDR3 is TGCGCCAGCAGCTTGGGGAAGCTCGGAAACACCATATATTTT. The complete variable domain, with remaining parts taken from reference TRBV5-1 and TRBJ1-3, reads KAGVTQTPRYLIKTRGQQVTLSCSPISGHRSVSWYQQTPGQGLQFLFEYFSETQRNKGNFPGRFSGRQFSNSRSEMNVSTLELGDSALYLCASSLGKLGNTIYFGEGSWLTVV.

Remarks on this clone: A far bigger clonotype differs at one base, so this is likely a read error. The same CDR3 can be traced to other DNA sequences in this sample. This CDR3 reads CASSPRGGQGDEQYF. DNA of the CDR3: TGCGCCAGCAGCCCTCGCGGGGGACAGGGGGACGAGCAGTACTTC. This chain connects TRBV11-2 to TRBJ2-7, with TRBD1 matching over 11 bases. Germline-derived CDR1 and CDR2 are SGHAT and FQNNGV. The CDR3 has 15 residues.

V gene TRBV4-2 combines with J gene TRBJ2-1; 7 positions match TRBD2. Germline V lookup: CDR1 LGHNA, CDR2 YNFKEQ. This CDR3 comprises 15 residues. Losses at the gene ends were 1 base for V and 4 bases for J; bases not matched to a gene: 4. Written as DNA, the CDR3 is TGTGCCAGCAGCCAAGTTGCTAGCGGATACAATGAGCAGTTCTTC. It translates to CASSQVASGYNEQFF.

The chain has TRBV5-4 and TRBJ2-5; 13 nucleotides align to TRBD2. This CDR3 comprises 15 residues. The trim removed 7 bases at V and 2 bases at J, leaving 5 bases unmatched. CDR1 and CDR2 from the germline V gene are SGHNT and YYREEE (reference sequence). The CDR3 here is CASGRLAGGQETQYF. The CDR3 bases are TGTGCCAGCGGAAGACTAGCGGGAGGACAAGAGACCCAGTACTTC.

V gene TRBV6-1 combines with J gene TRBJ2-7, with D possibly TRBD2 on 8 matching bases. Germline V lookup: CDR1 MNHNS, CDR2 SASEGT. This CDR3 comprises 15 residues. V was pared by 4 bases and J by 4 bases, with 17 bases between. The CDR3 DNA follows: TGTGCCAGCAGTGGCGGGGGGACAGTTCCTTACGAGCAGTACTTC. It yields the protein CASSGGGTVPYEQYF.

This clone was picked up a small number of times. This CDR3 is also generated by other DNA sequences in the sample. V and J are TRBV4-3 and TRBJ2-7; 9 bases fit TRBD1. Germline trimming cut 0 bases from V and 6 bases from J; bases unmatched to any gene: 6. In germline, CDR1 is LGHNA, CDR2 YSLEER. This CDR3 has 15 residues. The CDR3 here is CASSQDPRDRVEQYF. In DNA, the CDR3 is TGCGCCAGCAGCCAAGATCCCCGGGACAGGGTCGAGCAGTACTTC.

The V call is TRBV28, the J call TRBJ1-3; 8 bases are a match to TRBD1. J gave up 3 bases and V 5 bases, and 9 bases lay outside the gene matches. The CDR3 is made up of 16 amino acids. Germline values: CDR1 MDHEN, CDR2 SYDVKM. In DNA, the CDR3 is TGTGCCAGCAGTCGGATGCAGGGGGCGGGTGGAAACACCATATATTTT. It translates to CASSRMQGAGGNTIYF.

This clone was picked up one time. The V and J genes are TRBV7-9 and TRBJ1-4, with TRBD1 identical over 7 bases. V shed 5 bases, J shed 10 bases, and the junction held 7 bases outside the gene matches. CDR3 length: 13 amino acids. Germline assignment: CDR1 SEHNR and CDR2 FQNEAQ (reference sequence). The CDR3 DNA follows: TGTGCCAGCAGCCGCCGGGACAGCCCAAAACTGTTTTTT. Amino acids: CASSRRDSPKLFF.

This chain uses TRBV6-1 with TRBJ2-1; 9 nucleotides align to TRBD1. The CDR3 consists of 15 residues. Trimming cost V 6 bases and J 9 bases; bases outside gene matches: 12. Germline V gives CDR1 MNHNS, CDR2 SASEGT. The CDR3 reads CASRGDRAGPSEQFF. The CDR3 coding sequence is TGTGCCAGCAGGGGGGACAGGGCGGGCCCAAGTGAGCAGTTCTTC.

The rearrangement uses TRBV5-1 and TRBJ2-7; perhaps D is TRBD1 or TRBD2 (5 bases each). The CDR3 covers 14 residues. CDR1 is SGHRS, CDR2 YFSETQ, per germline. Between the trimmed V and J ends, which lost 7 bases and 2 bases, there was a span of 16 bases. In DNA form, the CDR3 reads TGCGCCAGCCCGAACCGCCGGGACGCCTACGAGCAGTACTTC. Its protein is CASPNRRDAYEQYF.

This clone was observed many times. The CDR3 DNA reads as TGTGCCAGCAGTGTCAGGAACGGGTATTACGAGCAGTACTTC. This gives the protein CASSVRNGYYEQYF. This sequence joins TRBV6-1 and TRBJ2-7; D ambiguous. The CDR3 runs 14 residues. Germline CDR1 and CDR2: MNHNS and SASEGT. Deletions cut 4 bases from V and 4 bases from J, with 14 bases between.

The chain is built from TRBV21-1 and TRBJ2-2; no check of the table's D call, TRBD1, against the DNA was made. TRBV21-1 is a pseudogene. This CDR3 comprises 17 residues. CDR3 residues: CASSKGPDRELDGELFF. As DNA, the CDR3 is TGTGCCAGCAGCAAAGGACCGGACAGGGAATTGGACGGGGAGCTGTTTTTT.

CDR3 protein: CASSMWTGDNEQFF. The CDR3 DNA is TGTGCCAGTAGTATGTGGACAGGGGATAATGAGCAGTTCTTC. This chain links TRBV19 with TRBJ2-1, with 9 bases lining up with TRBD1. V lost 3 bases, J lost 7 bases, and 4 bases stayed unmatched. The CDR3 contains 14 residues. Germline V CDR1 and CDR2: LNHDA, SQIVND (reference sequence). The complete variable domain, with remaining parts taken from reference TRBV19 and TRBJ2-1, reads DGGITQSPKYLFRKEGQNVTLSCEQNLNHDAMYWYRQDPGQGLRLIYYSQIVNDFQKGDIAEGYSVSREKKESFPLTVTSAQKNPTAFYLCASSMWTGDNEQFFGPGTRLTVL.

The chain links TRBV2 to TRBJ2-5; D gene ambiguous. Trimming took off 1 base at V and 2 bases at J, with 8 bases between the two ends. The CDR3 extends over 14 amino acids. Germline CDR1 reads SNHLY; CDR2 reads FYNNEI. CDR3 sequence reads: CASSEDTVQETQYF. The CDR3 coding sequence is TGTGCCAGCAGTGAAGACACAGTACAAGAGACCCAGTACTTC. Full variable domain (remainder filled in from reference TRBV2 and TRBJ2-5): EPEVTQTPSHQVTQMGQEVILRCVPISNHLYFYWYRQILGQKVEFLVSFYNNEISEKSEIFDDQFSVERPDGSNFTLKIRSTKLEDSAMYFCASSEDTVQETQYFGPGTRLLVL.

V is TRBV29-1 and J is TRBJ2-3, with 11 bases matching TRBD2. Germline-derived CDR1 and CDR2 are SQVTM and ANQGSEA. The CDR3 is 15 residues long. J lost 2 bases, V lost 6 bases, and 7 bases had no gene match. The CDR3 spells CSVPTSGSNTDTQYF. Written as DNA, the CDR3 is TGCAGCGTCCCTACTAGCGGGAGTAACACAGATACGCAGTATTTT.

The chain employs TRBV30 and TRBJ2-6; D not certain. The germline V gene has CDR1 GTSNPN and CDR2 SVGIG (reference sequence). With 5 bases removed from V and 0 bases from J, the gap between germline ends came to 5 bases. The CDR3 runs 13 residues. The DNA for the CDR3 is TGTGCCTGGGAAAACTCTGGGGCCAACGTCCTGACTTTC. The encoded protein is CAWENSGANVLTF.

The chain links TRBV15 to TRBJ1-5; no definite D call. Germline lookup yields CDR1 LNHNV and CDR2 YYDKDF (reference sequence). Trimming took off 1 base at V and 7 bases at J, with 17 bases between the two ends. This CDR3 is built from 16 residues. CDR3 in amino acids: CATSRAGYGRGQPQHF. The CDR3 nucleotides are TGTGCCACCAGCAGAGCGGGGTACGGGCGGGGACAGCCCCAGCATTTT.

The chain joins TRBV2 to TRBJ2-5; unclear D gene. Germline-derived CDR1 and CDR2 are SNHLY and FYNNEI. The CDR3 covers 13 residues. V lost 6 bases, J lost 7 bases, and 15 bases lay in between. The DNA for the CDR3 is TGTGCCAGCAGGGCAGAATCCGCAGGGACCCAGTACTTC. It is translated as CASRAESAGTQYF.

This clone was seen repeatedly, ten times or more. J is TRBJ2-1 and V is TRBV4-3, with D uncertain. The V and J ends lost 1 base and 6 bases respectively, with 10 bases between them. The CDR3 extends over 14 amino acids. In germline, CDR1 is LGHNA, CDR2 YSLEER. The chain's CDR3 is CASSQVLRANEQFF. For the CDR3, the DNA is TGCGCCAGCAGCCAAGTTCTTAGAGCCAATGAGCAGTTCTTC.

V usage is TRBV5-1 and J usage is TRBJ1-1, with no clear D. This CDR3 region has 13 residues. Germline V lookup: CDR1 SGHRS, CDR2 YFSETQ. V was cut by 9 bases and J by 0 bases, with 12 bases left in between. The DNA of the CDR3 is TGCGCCACAAAACGGTCCATGAACACTGAAGCTTTCTTT. Residues: CATKRSMNTEAFF.

J is TRBJ2-1 and V is TRBV7-7, with D hard to call. Trimming left V 0 bases short and J 7 bases short, with 10 bases between. The CDR3 is 14 amino acids. From germline, CDR1 is SSHAT and CDR2 FNYEAQ (reference sequence). The CDR3 loop is CASSLAGLGNEQFF. In nucleotides, the CDR3 is TGTGCCAGCAGCTTAGCCGGCTTGGGGAATGAGCAGTTCTTC.

As for this clone: Other DNA sequences in the sample encode the same CDR3. The chain joins TRBV7-3 to TRBJ2-1; 13 bases line up with TRBD2. CDR1 and CDR2 (germline): SGHTA, FQGTGA. CDR3 length: 15 residues. V shed 4 bases, J shed 7 bases, and the junction held 4 bases outside the gene matches. The CDR3 loop reads CASSSGLAGVNEQFF. CDR3 nucleotide sequence: TGTGCCAGCAGCTCTGGACTAGCGGGAGTGAATGAGCAGTTCTTC.

The chain is built from TRBV15 and TRBJ2-1; 9 bases fit TRBD2. V was clipped by 9 bases and J by 6 bases; unmatched bases: 9. Germline CDR1 reads LNHNV; CDR2 reads YYDKDF (reference sequence). The CDR3 totals 14 residues. CDR3 region: CATGPGLAINEQFF. DNA for the CDR3: TGTGCCACAGGACCGGGACTAGCCATCAATGAGCAGTTCTTC.

This chain joins TRBV6-1 and TRBJ2-7; the match to TRBD2 covers 11 bases. The CDR3 covers 15 residues. J gave up 7 bases and V 6 bases, and 11 bases lay outside the gene matches. Per the germline V gene, CDR1 is MNHNS and CDR2 is SASEGT. DNA for the CDR3: TGTGCCAGCAGCCCGTTAGCGGGAGGGCCCAGGGAGCAGTACTTC. Protein: CASSPLAGGPREQYF.